The 23 T cell receptor beta chains given below trace back to one sample, sequenced in a study of memory CD4+ T cells and cytomegalovirus serostatus. Clones were read by immunoSEQ multiplex PCR, and TCRdb kept only the in-frame ones, dropping some. The sample shows roughly 50,000 clones, 65% to 80% of them seen only once. The sort gate was single viable CD3+CD4+CD8-CD45RO+ cells for memory CD4+ T cells. Material: memory CD4+ T cells from blood. Receptors originate from an adult in good health and CMV-seronegative.

The chain recombines TRBV5-1 with TRBJ1-2; no definite D call. This CDR3 has 16 amino acids. The germline V and J ends were trimmed by 2 bases and 7 bases, with 21 bases remaining between them. Germline V gene data show CDR1 as SGHRS and CDR2 as YFSETQ. This CDR3 is CASSLIPGPQSGGYTF. The CDR3 DNA sequence: TGCGCCAGCAGCTTAATCCCGGGCCCGCAGTCTGGTGGCTACACCTTC.

The gene calls are TRBV5-4 and TRBJ2-1; 8 bases match TRBD2. Germline CDR1 is SGHNT and CDR2 is YYREEE (reference sequence). The CDR3 has 15 residues. Trimming took 2 bases from V and 2 from J; bases not matched to a gene: 3. The CDR3 is CASSFGGAAYNEQFF. CDR3 DNA: TGTGCCAGCAGCTTCGGGGGGGCCGCCTACAATGAGCAGTTCTTC.

The chain joins TRBV11-2 to TRBJ1-1, with unresolved D. The CDR3 sequence is 14 residues long. With 2 bases removed from V and 5 bases from J, the gap between germline ends came to 12 bases. Germline CDR1 and CDR2: SGHAT and FQNNGV. CDR3 DNA sequence: TGTGCCAGCAGCTTACTCTTGATGTGGACTGAAGCTTTCTTT. Translated: CASSLLLMWTEAFF.

This clone appeared a few times. The chain joins TRBV5-4 to TRBJ1-2, with D hard to call. This CDR3 region has 13 residues. V was trimmed by 4 bases and J by 8 bases, leaving 15 bases between them. The germline V gene encodes CDR1 SGHNT and CDR2 YYREEE (reference sequence). CDR3 region: CASSLNNVDGYTF. The CDR3 DNA reads as TGTGCCAGCAGCCTTAATAACGTGGACGGCTACACCTTC.

The CDR3 here is CASSLHGAGNTIYF. The CDR3 region has the DNA TGTGCCAGCAGCTTACACGGGGCTGGAAACACCATATATTTT. The J gene is TRBJ1-3, the V gene TRBV7-9; D remains unclear. The CDR3 totals 14 residues. Trimming took 2 bases from V and 2 from J, leaving 7 bases between them. Germline V CDR1 and CDR2: SEHNR, FQNEAQ (reference sequence).

On this clone: Germline and junction disagree at one end, which may indicate a read error. This rearrangement joins TRBV6-5 to TRBJ2-7; perhaps TRBD2 as D (6 bases). The CDR3 length is 15 residues. In germline, CDR1 is MNHEY, CDR2 SVGAGI. The CDR3 protein is CASIRDFFLFYGQYF. The CDR3 coding sequence is TGTGCCAGCATTCGGGACTTTTTTCTCTTCTACGGGCAGTACTTC.

This clone was seen a single time. This chain joins TRBV18 and TRBJ2-7, with D tentatively TRBD2 (6 bases). The CDR3 loop spans 15 amino acids. CDR1 is KGHSH, CDR2 LQKENI, per germline. Deletions cut 3 bases from V and 1 base from J, with 13 bases between. The CDR3 bases are TGTGCCAGCTCACCGACGTTGGAGGGATCCTACGAGCAGTACTTC. Amino acids: CASSPTLEGSYEQYF. The variable domain in full, completed from reference TRBV18 and TRBJ2-7, reads NAGVMQNPRHLVRRRGQEARLRCSPMKGHSHVYWYRQLPEEGLKFMVYLQKENIIDESGMPKERFSAEFPKEGPSILRIQQVVRGDSAAYFCASSPTLEGSYEQYFGPGTRLTVT.

This clone was seen a handful of times. The rearrangement uses TRBV6-6 and TRBJ1-2; no clear D. This CDR3 comprises 15 residues. Germline CDR1 MNHNY, CDR2 SVGAGI (reference sequence). Between the trimmed V and J ends, which lost 6 bases and 5 bases, there was a span of 19 bases. CDR3 sequence (DNA): TGTGCCAGCAGAAACCCCGACTCCGTGTTATATGGCTACACCTTC. As protein: CASRNPDSVLYGYTF.

The V gene is TRBV12-5, the J gene TRBJ2-1; the D gene is possibly TRBD2 (7 bases). Per the germline V gene, CDR1 is LGHNT and CDR2 is FRNRAP. Trimming cost V 7 bases and J 5 bases, with 24 bases left between them. CDR3 length equals 17 residues. The CDR3 protein is CASEERGAARTHNEQFF. The CDR3 DNA is TGTGCTAGTGAGGAACGGGGGGCGGCCCGCACCCACAATGAGCAGTTCTTC.

The chain uses TRBV19 and TRBJ2-7, with D possibly being TRBD2 (7 bases). Looked up from germline, CDR1 is LNHDA and CDR2 is SQIVND (reference sequence). With 5 bases removed from V and 0 bases from J, the gap between germline ends came to 20 bases. The CDR3 has 17 residues. In DNA, the CDR3 is TGTGCCAGTAGTGCTACTGGGGGGGGCGGGAGCTCCTACGAGCAGTACTTC. Amino acid sequence: CASSATGGGGSSYEQYF. Complete variable domain (other parts from reference TRBV19 and TRBJ2-7): DGGITQSPKYLFRKEGQNVTLSCEQNLNHDAMYWYRQDPGQGLRLIYYSQIVNDFQKGDIAEGYSVSREKKESFPLTVTSAQKNPTAFYLCASSATGGGGSSYEQYFGPGTRLTVT.

The rearrangement uses TRBV2 and TRBJ1-5, with TRBD1 matching 12 bases. With V trimmed by 6 bases and J by 7 bases, 7 bases remained unmatched. The CDR3 sequence is 15 residues long. From germline, CDR1 is SNHLY and CDR2 FYNNEI. In DNA form, the CDR3 reads TGTGCCAGCAGGGGGACAGGGGGCGCATGGCAGCCCCAGCATTTT. It translates to CASRGTGGAWQPQHF.

The V gene is TRBV7-6, the J gene TRBJ2-1, with 14 bases lining up with TRBD2. Germline lookup yields CDR1 SGHVS and CDR2 FNYEAQ. This CDR3 region has 18 residues. Trimming at V came to 3 bases and at J to 8 bases, leaving 12 bases not matched to a gene. Written as DNA, the CDR3 is TGTGCCAGCAGCTTTGGACTAGCGGGAGGTCGGTCGGAGGATGAGCAGTTCTTC. Translation: CASSFGLAGGRSEDEQFF. Variable domain in full (rest from reference TRBV7-6 and TRBJ2-1): GAGVSQSPRYKVTKRGQDVALRCDPISGHVSLYWYRQALGQGPEFLTYFNYEAQQDKSGLPNDRFSAERPEGSISTLTIQRTEQRDSAMYRCASSFGLAGGRSEDEQFFGPGTRLTVL.

Only a few counts were recorded for this clone. The chain uses TRBV2 and TRBJ1-2; TRBD1 aligns across 7 bases. The CDR3 has 13 residues. The V segment lost 1 base and the J segment 4 bases; nucleotides outside the gene matches: 0. Germline V gives CDR1 SNHLY, CDR2 FYNNEI. The CDR3 reads CASSEGQGYGYTF. Here the CDR3 DNA reads TGTGCCAGCAGTGAAGGACAGGGCTATGGCTACACCTTC.

The chain has TRBV19 and TRBJ1-3; D is possibly TRBD1 (5 bases). Germline lookup yields CDR1 LNHDA and CDR2 SQIVND (reference sequence). This CDR3 spans 14 amino acids. The V end was cut by 8 bases, the J end by 2 bases, with 13 bases between. The CDR3 region has the DNA TGTGCCAGTCGAAAGGTGGGACCTGGAAACACCATATATTTT. It is translated as CASRKVGPGNTIYF.

The V and J genes are TRBV6-6 and TRBJ2-7; perhaps TRBD2 as D (5 bases). Trimming left V 0 bases short and J 5 bases short, with 14 bases between. The germline V gene encodes CDR1 MNHNY and CDR2 SVGAGI (reference sequence). This CDR3 is 15 amino acids long. CDR3 sequence: CASSYSSGPLDEQYF. As DNA, the CDR3 is TGTGCCAGCAGTTACTCCAGCGGTCCTTTGGACGAGCAGTACTTC.

V usage is TRBV5-1 and J usage is TRBJ2-1, with 8 bases identical to TRBD2. Germline CDR1 and CDR2: SGHRS and YFSETQ. The CDR3 runs 15 residues. The ends lost 6 bases at V and 6 bases at J; junction bases unmatched: 11. The CDR3 DNA is TGCGCCAGCACCACCTCTCCGGGGGGGATCAATGAGCAGTTCTTC. Translating gives CASTTSPGGINEQFF.

The chain carries TRBV29-1 and TRBJ1-6, with D uncertain. Between the trimmed V and J ends, which lost 4 bases and 10 bases, there was a span of 14 bases. Germline CDR1 SQVTM, CDR2 ANQGSEA. The CDR3 spans 13 residues. CDR3 DNA sequence: TGCAGCGTTGCCCCGGATCCGGGGTCACCCCTCCACTTT. As protein: CSVAPDPGSPLHF.

V is TRBV9 and J is TRBJ2-5; D perhaps matches TRBD2 (5 bases). Germline V gives CDR1 SGDLS, CDR2 YYNGEE. V was clipped by 7 bases and J by 1 base, with 11 bases between them. The CDR3 totals 13 residues. CDR3 bases: TGTGCCAGCTGCCGGGAAACCCAAGAGACCCAGTACTTC. It yields the protein CASCRETQETQYF.

The chain combines TRBV29-1 with TRBJ2-3; unclear D gene. The CDR3 runs to 15 residues. Germline CDR1 is SQVTM and CDR2 is ANQGSEA. The V end was cut by 1 base, the J end by 7 bases, with 18 bases between. The chain's CDR3 is CSVEGALIGPYTQYF. The CDR3, as DNA: TGCAGCGTTGAAGGTGCCCTAATAGGTCCTTATACGCAGTATTTT.

This chain uses TRBV5-4 with TRBJ1-2; TRBD1 aligns across 9 bases. With V trimmed by 4 bases and J by 3 bases, 1 base remained unmatched. CDR1 is SGHNT and CDR2 is YYREEE in the germline V gene (reference sequence). The CDR3 length is 13 residues. The CDR3 DNA sequence: TGTGCCAGCAGCCGGACAGGGGACTATGGCTACACCTTC. It encodes CASSRTGDYGYTF.

The chain carries TRBV5-5 and TRBJ1-2; D remains unclear. V lost 0 bases to trimming and J lost 7 bases, with 10 bases between them. The CDR3 has 13 residues. Germline V lookup: CDR1 SGHKS, CDR2 YYEKEE (reference sequence). CDR3 sequence reads: CASSLGYESGYTF. CDR3 bases: TGTGCCAGCAGCTTGGGTTACGAGTCTGGCTACACCTTC.

This chain joins TRBV6-1 and TRBJ1-3; 8 bases fit TRBD1. Trimming took 4 bases from V and 0 from J; bases not matched to a gene: 8. CDR1 and CDR2 from the germline V gene are MNHNS and SASEGT. The CDR3 has 17 residues. This CDR3 reads CASSGGTGAFSGNTIYF. The CDR3 coding sequence is TGTGCCAGCAGTGGGGGGACAGGAGCGTTCTCTGGAAACACCATATATTTT.

V is TRBV6-1 and J is TRBJ1-4, with 8 bases that match TRBD1. CDR1 is MNHNS, CDR2 SASEGT, per germline. The CDR3 extends over 14 amino acids. Trimming removed 6 bases from V and 5 bases from J; junction bases left unmatched: 5. The DNA for the CDR3 is TGTGCCAGCAGCCAACGACAGGGGAATGAAAAACTGTTTTTT. Protein product: CASSQRQGNEKLFF.